Shown below are 7 T cell receptor beta chains from a single sample sequenced in a study of blood T cell repertoires in COVID-19. TCRdb keeps only in-frame clones here, not all; method: immunoSEQ multiplex PCR. Here the sample spans 300,000 to 350,000 clones, more than 70% being singletons. Sequencing was performed on peripheral blood. These TCRs come from a man younger than 40 with active or convalescent COVID-19.

The gene calls are TRBV9 and TRBJ1-5, with unresolved D. This CDR3 comprises 13 residues. V lost 2 bases to trimming and J lost 6 bases, with 9 bases between them. Germline CDR1 and CDR2: SGDLS and YYNGEE. CDR3 nucleotide sequence: TGTGCCAGCAGCGTTGGGGAGCGTCAGCCCCAGCATTTT. It codes for CASSVGERQPQHF.

There are a few counts of this clone. V usage is TRBV9 and J usage is TRBJ1-4; D might be TRBD1 (6 bases). The germline gives CDR1 SGDLS, CDR2 YYNGEE. The CDR3 length is 16 residues. Trimming removed 4 bases from V and 8 bases from J, with 21 bases in between. The CDR3: CASSPSPLGQGEKLFF. DNA for the CDR3: TGTGCCAGCAGCCCCTCCCCGCTAGGGCAGGGGGAAAAACTGTTTTTT.

This chain uses TRBV5-6 with TRBJ1-2, with D possibly TRBD1 on 6 matching bases. With 3 bases removed from V and 8 bases from J, the gap between germline ends came to 20 bases. Germline lookup yields CDR1 SGHDT and CDR2 YYEEEE. This CDR3 is 15 amino acids long. The CDR3 nucleotides are TGTGCCAGCAGCTCCGCGCAGGGGAGACTATGGGGCTACACCTTC. This codes for CASSSAQGRLWGYTF.

The V gene is TRBV29-1, the J gene TRBJ1-1; D is perhaps TRBD1 (5 bases). Germline loops: CDR1 SQVTM, CDR2 ANQGSEA. This CDR3 contains 13 residues. V lost 4 bases and J 4 bases, leaving 13 bases between the germline ends. The CDR3 DNA sequence: TGCAGCGTTGTGGTCAGGGTGAGCACTGAAGCTTTCTTT. It yields the protein CSVVVRVSTEAFF.

This sequence joins TRBV24-1 and TRBJ2-5; TRBD1 is a possible D gene (5 bases). In germline, CDR1 is KGHDR, CDR2 SFDVKD. The CDR3 length is 15 residues. Deletions cut 2 bases from V and 4 bases from J, with 13 bases between. The CDR3 DNA follows: TGTGCCACCAGTGATTCTGGCACCAGGGTAGAGACCCAGTACTTC. Translation: CATSDSGTRVETQYF.

The chain couples TRBV12-3 or TRBV12-4 to TRBJ1-2; 8 bases line up with TRBD1. This CDR3 region has 13 residues. V trimming: 7 bases; J trimming: 8 bases; junction bases outside the gene matches: 9. CDR3: CASMTQGAGGYTF. The CDR3, as DNA: TGTGCCAGCATGACCCAGGGGGCCGGGGGCTACACCTTC.

The chain employs TRBV30 and TRBJ2-3; tentative D call: TRBD2 (5 bases). Looked up from germline, CDR1 is GTSNPN and CDR2 is SVGIG (reference sequence). CDR3 length: 11 residues. Between the trimmed V and J ends, which lost 3 bases and 10 bases, there was a span of 11 bases. For the CDR3, the DNA is TGTGCCTGGAGACTAGACCTATCGCAGTATTTT. Amino acids: CAWRLDLSQYF.